The next 12 T cell receptor beta chains were all read from a single sample in a study of blood T cell repertoires in COVID-19. This table comes from immunoSEQ multiplex PCR, and its TCRdb copy is limited to in-frame clones, with some not included. The sample yields tens of thousands of clones, about 92% seen once. Sequences were obtained from peripheral blood. Receptor source: a human donor in a cohort sampled during active COVID-19.

The DNA of the CDR3 is TGCAGCGTTCAGGCCCGGAACACTGAAGCTTTCTTT. Translated, it gives CSVQARNTEAFF. The genes are TRBV29-1 and TRBJ1-1, with D uncertain. V lost 5 bases, J lost 1 base, and 8 bases lay in between. The germline V gene encodes CDR1 SQVTM and CDR2 ANQGSEA. This CDR3 has 12 residues.

V gene TRBV7-5 combines with J gene TRBJ2-3; the DNA was not compared with TRBD2, the D call given in the table. TRBV7-5 is described as a pseudogene. The length of the CDR3 is 14 residues. The CDR3 region is CARSLAGVTDTQYF. The CDR3 DNA reads as TGTGCCAGAAGCTTAGCGGGGGTTACAGATACGCAGTATTTT.

The chain has TRBV27 and TRBJ1-1; D remains ambiguous. The CDR3 runs 13 residues. From germline, CDR1 is MNHEY and CDR2 SMNVEV (reference sequence). The germline V and J ends were trimmed by 5 bases and 1 base, with 8 bases remaining between them. CDR3 coding DNA: TGTGCCAGCAGTCTCTCCAGGAACACTGAAGCTTTCTTT. It codes for CASSLSRNTEAFF.

The CDR3 is CASTTFLLTTANTGELFF. The CDR3 DNA sequence: TGTGCCAGCACTACCTTCCTCCTGACAACAGCGAACACCGGGGAGCTGTTTTTT. This rearrangement joins TRBV7-8 to TRBJ2-2; D ambiguous. The CDR3 extends over 18 amino acids. Trimming left V 7 bases short and J 0 bases short, with 21 bases between. Germline V gives CDR1 SGHVS, CDR2 FQNEAQ.

This chain links TRBV28 with TRBJ2-1; 7 nucleotides align to TRBD1. CDR1 MDHEN and CDR2 SYDVKM come from the germline V gene. The V segment lost 7 bases and the J segment 9 bases; nucleotides outside the gene matches: 12. The CDR3 loop spans 14 amino acids. The CDR3 loop is CASTAGTEGGEQFF. CDR3 DNA: TGTGCCAGCACCGCCGGGACAGAGGGCGGTGAGCAGTTCTTC.

The chain couples TRBV7-3 to TRBJ1-1; D is uncertain. The CDR3 is made up of 13 amino acids. From germline, CDR1 is SGHTA and CDR2 FQGTGA. The V end was cut by 2 bases, the J end by 4 bases, with 8 bases between. The CDR3 sequence: CASSLEGTTEAFF. DNA for the CDR3: TGTGCCAGCAGCTTAGAGGGTACCACTGAAGCTTTCTTT.

The chain combines TRBV6-5 with TRBJ1-5; no reliable D call. The CDR3 covers 15 residues. From germline, CDR1 is MNHEY and CDR2 SVGAGI. Deletions cut 7 bases from V and 0 bases from J, with 13 bases between. This CDR3 is CASIPGMVSNQPQHF. DNA of the CDR3: TGTGCCAGCATCCCGGGAATGGTTAGCAATCAGCCCCAGCATTTT.

This clone was recorded a few times. The V gene is TRBV7-9, the J gene TRBJ1-6, with D unclear. V was cut by 10 bases and J by 8 bases, with 18 bases left in between. This CDR3 contains 14 residues. CDR1 SEHNR and CDR2 FQNEAQ come from the germline V gene (reference sequence). The CDR3 spells CAIPYGVRDSPLHF. The CDR3 DNA is TGTGCCATCCCTTACGGGGTAAGGGATTCACCCCTCCACTTT.

The chain recombines TRBV10-3 with TRBJ2-1; D call uncertain. The CDR3 sequence is 12 residues long. V was trimmed by 6 bases and J by 6 bases, leaving 9 bases between them. Germline CDR1 and CDR2: ENHRY and SYGVKD. Here the CDR3 DNA reads TGTGCCATCAGCCAGGTATCCAATGAGCAGTTCTTC. It translates to CAISQVSNEQFF.

This chain links TRBV7-2 with TRBJ2-1; weak D call: TRBD1 (6 bases). The CDR3 runs 16 residues. With 7 bases removed from V and 1 base from J, the gap between germline ends came to 17 bases. The V gene's germline CDR1 is SGHTA and CDR2 FQGNSA. This CDR3 reads CASTPPGQGSYNEQFF. The CDR3 nucleotides are TGTGCCAGCACCCCACCCGGGCAGGGGTCCTACAATGAGCAGTTCTTC.

The chain links TRBV18 to TRBJ1-3, with D perhaps TRBD1 (5 bases). Between the trimmed V and J ends, which lost 3 bases and 1 base, there was a span of 7 bases. The CDR3 covers 14 residues. Germline V lookup: CDR1 KGHSH, CDR2 LQKENI. The CDR3 protein is CASSPDMSGNTIYF. For the CDR3, the DNA is TGTGCCAGCTCACCGGACATGTCTGGAAACACCATATATTTT.

The chain joins TRBV6-5 to TRBJ2-3; TRBD2 matches at 9 bases. The V and J ends lost 6 bases and 1 base, in that order; junction bases with no gene match: 5. This CDR3 spans 15 amino acids. Germline assignment: CDR1 MNHEY and CDR2 SVGAGI. CDR3 DNA: TGTGCCAGCAGGTTAGCGGGAGTCGGCACAGATACGCAGTATTTT. The encoded protein is CASRLAGVGTDTQYF.